This entry lists 14 T cell receptor beta chains sequenced from one sample in a study of PD-1 blockade in classical Hodgkin lymphoma. Patients all relapsed after autologous stem cell transplantation, and there was variation in brentuximab vedotin exposure. Measured with immunoSEQ multiplex PCR; TCRdb has only the in-frame clones, and not every one. The data hold fewer than 75,000 clones, with about 88% observed a single time. The material was peripheral blood mononuclear cells (PBMCs), obtained before the second cycle of nivolumab. The receptors shown here come from a human donor with classical Hodgkin lymphoma.

The J gene is TRBJ1-2, the V gene TRBV6-6; D call uncertain. CDR3 length: 14 residues. Trimming took off 5 bases at V and 4 bases at J, with 14 bases between the two ends. From germline, CDR1 is MNHNY and CDR2 SVGAGI (reference sequence). The CDR3 spells CASSTSPLSYGYTF. In DNA form, the CDR3 reads TGTGCCAGCAGTACATCTCCCCTTTCCTATGGCTACACCTTC.

The chain couples TRBV7-9 to TRBJ1-6; D is ambiguous. The CDR3 has 14 residues. Germline CDR1 and CDR2: SEHNR and FQNEAQ (reference sequence). Trimming removed 5 bases at V and 12 bases at J, with 17 bases between. CDR3 sequence (DNA): TGTGCCAGCAGCGTCAACGGGCAAGGTGTACCCCTCCACTTT. It yields the protein CASSVNGQGVPLHF. Drawing the rest from reference TRBV7-9 and TRBJ1-6, the complete variable domain is DTGVSQNPRHKITKRGQNVTFRCDPISEHNRLYWYRQTLGQGPEFLTYFQNEAQLEKSRLLSDRFSAERPKGSFSTLEIQRTEQGDSAMYLCASSVNGQGVPLHFGNGTRLTVT.

The chain recombines TRBV29-1 with TRBJ1-1, with D unresolved. The CDR3 is made up of 11 amino acids. The V and J ends lost 8 bases and 0 bases respectively, with 7 bases between them. The germline V gene has CDR1 SQVTM and CDR2 ANQGSEA. CDR3 DNA: TGCAGCACCGGACTGAACACTGAAGCTTTCTTT. Translating gives CSTGLNTEAFF.

This chain uses TRBV2 with TRBJ2-6; possibly TRBD1 or TRBD2 for D (6 bases each). There are 17 residues in the CDR3. V was pared by 6 bases and J by 0 bases, with 15 bases between. CDR1 is SNHLY and CDR2 is FYNNEI in the germline V gene. CDR3 DNA: TGTGCCAGCAGGGGGGGCCTAGGGGCCTCTGGGGCCAACGTCCTGACTTTC. Translation: CASRGGLGASGANVLTF.

This clone occurred once. V is TRBV4-1 and J is TRBJ2-5, with TRBD2 identical over 7 bases. Trimming took 0 bases from V and 7 from J; bases not matched to a gene: 8. There are 15 residues in the CDR3. The germline CDR1 and CDR2 sequences are MGHRA and YSYEKL. CDR3 region: CASSQDRGLAGTQYF. The CDR3 bases are TGCGCCAGCAGCCAAGATCGGGGGTTAGCGGGGACCCAGTACTTC.

The V call is TRBV5-1, the J call TRBJ1-1; TRBD1 matches at 10 bases. CDR1 and CDR2 from the germline V gene are SGHRS and YFSETQ. The V gene end was trimmed by 0 bases and the J gene end by 5 bases; junction bases not matched to a gene: 1. The CDR3 length is 14 residues. In DNA form, the CDR3 reads TGCGCCAGCAGCTTGGGGGGACAGGGGACTGAAGCTTTCTTT. Translated: CASSLGGQGTEAFF.

CDR3 amino acids: CASPGEGRGETQYF. The CDR3 DNA follows: TGTGCCAGCCCTGGGGAGGGGCGCGGCGAGACCCAGTACTTC. The chain links TRBV2 to TRBJ2-5; TRBD2 agrees at 7 bases. The CDR3 runs 14 residues. The trim removed 8 bases at V and 5 bases at J, leaving 11 bases unmatched. Germline CDR1 reads SNHLY; CDR2 reads FYNNEI.

The CDR3 DNA sequence: TGTGCCAGCAGCTACGAACAGGCGGCCACCTACGAGCAGTACTTC. Its translation is CASSYEQAATYEQYF. This chain joins TRBV9 and TRBJ2-7, with D perhaps matching TRBD1 (5 bases). Trimming took off 4 bases at V and 2 bases at J, with 16 bases between the two ends. In germline, CDR1 is SGDLS, CDR2 YYNGEE. The CDR3 is made up of 15 amino acids.

The chain is built from TRBV7-3 and TRBJ1-6, with 8 positions matching TRBD1. V shed 4 bases and J 7 bases; nucleotides not matched to a gene: 3. Germline V lookup: CDR1 SGHTA, CDR2 FQGTGA. This CDR3 has 14 amino acids. CDR3 loop: CASSSGQENSPLHF. The DNA of the CDR3 is TGTGCCAGCAGCTCGGGACAGGAGAATTCACCCCTCCACTTT.

The chain recombines TRBV4-2 with TRBJ2-2; 12 bases align to TRBD2. Germline V CDR1 and CDR2: LGHNA, YNFKEQ. The CDR3 is 17 amino acids. V lost 3 bases, J lost 0 bases, and 2 bases stayed unmatched. Here the CDR3 reads CASSQLAGGTNTGELFF. The CDR3 coding sequence is TGTGCCAGCAGCCAGCTAGCGGGGGGGACGAACACCGGGGAGCTGTTTTTT.

The chain recombines TRBV5-1 with TRBJ2-7, with 10 bases lining up with TRBD1. CDR3 length equals 16 residues. V shed 0 bases, J shed 6 bases, and the junction held 9 bases outside the gene matches. Germline V gene sequence: CDR1 SGHRS, CDR2 YFSETQ. CDR3 in DNA: TGCGCCAGCAGCTTGGCCTCCGGGACAGGGGTTGTCGAGCAGTACTTC. Amino acids: CASSLASGTGVVEQYF.

This clone rates as medium-sized. In the same sample, other DNA sequences code for this CDR3. CDR3: CASSIGTDTQYF. The CDR3 nucleotides are TGTGCCAGTAGTATCGGGACAGATACGCAGTATTTT. The chain is built from TRBV19 and TRBJ2-3; no firm D call. V was shortened by 3 bases and J by 3 bases, with 4 bases between the two germline ends. Looked up from germline, CDR1 is LNHDA and CDR2 is SQIVND (reference sequence). The CDR3 sequence is 12 residues long.

This sequence joins TRBV6-5 and TRBJ2-7; D may be TRBD2 (5 bases). The CDR3 has 14 residues. Germline V lookup: CDR1 MNHEY, CDR2 SVGAGI. V dropped 10 bases and J dropped 3 bases, with 19 bases sitting between them. CDR3 in amino acids: CANTSRGQGYEQYF. CDR3 nucleotides: TGTGCCAACACCTCGAGAGGGCAAGGCTACGAGCAGTACTTC.

This clone has just one count. The chain employs TRBV5-1 and TRBJ2-2, with 7 bases lining up with TRBD1. After removal of 3 bases from V and 6 bases from J, the junction contained 5 bases not matched to a gene. Germline V gives CDR1 SGHRS, CDR2 YFSETQ. The CDR3 has 14 amino acids. CDR3 DNA: TGCGCCAGCAGCTCGACAGGGTCAGCCGGGGAGCTGTTTTTT. Protein sequence: CASSSTGSAGELFF.